The TCR beta chain described here comes from a study of T cell responses to AZD1222 COVID-19 vaccine. Findings and caveats of the study: Donors were largely white British and mainly female; clonal diversity was possibly underestimated. Reports say nearly half of spike-specific TCRs go after unmutated variant regions. Baseline antibody screening turned up just a handful of seropositive AZD1222 recipients.

Worth noting for this clone: The antigen remains undetermined.

Profiling relied on immunoSEQ multiplex PCR, and the TCRdb table lists in-frame clones only, not all of them. The data contain tens of thousands of clones, roughly 90% of them seen just once; the ten biggest clones take up about 2%. Trimming cost V 2 bases and J 2 bases, with 6 bases left between them. The CDR3 totals 13 residues. Germline lookup yields CDR1 MNHEY and CDR2 SMNVEV (reference sequence). Sequences were derived from peripheral blood, sampled on day 0 of AZD1222 vaccination. This chain connects TRBV27 to TRBJ1-2; D is perhaps TRBD1 (6 bases). This receptor was identified in an adult in good health. In nucleotides, the CDR3 is TGTGCCAGCAGTTTAGACAGGAACTATGGCTACACCTTC. This translates into CASSLDRNYGYTF.